This T cell receptor beta chain appears in the sequencing data of a study of Tregs in tolerant kidney transplant recipients. Unstimulated regulatory T cells (CD4+CD25+CD127-), CD4+CD25- non-regulatory cells, CD4 and CD8 cells were FACS-sorted from thawed PBMCs. This clone was observed a single time. Profiling relied on immunoSEQ multiplex PCR, and the TCRdb table lists in-frame clones only, not all of them. Altogether 60,000 to 75,000 clones are present, 80% to 90% being singletons, with the ten largest covering under 2.5%. Looked up from germline, CDR1 is LGHNA and CDR2 is YSLEER. Trimming removed 8 bases at V and 0 bases at J, with 15 bases between. This CDR3 contains 15 residues.

The genes are TRBV4-3 and TRBJ2-3; maybe TRBD2 (6 bases). This TCR derives from a human donor who received a combined kidney and bone marrow transplant. The material was Tregs from blood, obtained before the transplant. CDR3 in amino acids: CASGGLASSTDTQYF. CDR3 nucleotides: TGCGCCAGCGGCGGCCTAGCGTCTAGCACAGATACGCAGTATTTT.